This section outlines one TCR beta chain sequence together with its context. Its antigen remains unknown. These data belong to a study of T cell repertoires in cytomegalovirus infection. The wider study: CMV epitopes in the study were HLA-C-restricted (recently identified) and HLA-B-restricted (well studied).

The study, taken as a whole, reports: The ex vivo response was dominated by HLA-C-restricted CMV-specific TCR beta clonotypes.

From the reads, TCRdb called clonotypes with MiXCR, one entry per CDR3 protein. This table has 60,000 to 75,000 distinct CDR3 sequences, under 30% appearing once. The J segment lost 5 bases and the V segment lost 2 bases, leaving 7 bases of the junction unmatched. Germline CDR1 is MNHEY and CDR2 is SVGAGI. The CDR3 totals 16 residues. This rearrangement joins TRBV6-5 to TRBJ2-3; 10 nucleotides agree with TRBD1. The receptor was derived from a human donor in good health (CMV status not recorded). Some clones in this sample may be carry-over from other donors' samples. Sequenced here: CD8+ T cells from cultured PBMCs, sampled from culture after CMV antigen stimulation. CDR3 DNA sequence: TGTGCCAGCAGTTACGCGGCCGGGACAGGGGTAGATACGCAGTATTTT. This sequence encodes CASSYAAGTGVDTQYF.